This T cell receptor (beta chain) originates from a study of blood T cell repertoires in COVID-19. About the study: Spain, Italy and the United States supplied samples that represented acute and convalescent COVID-19. PBMCs, B-cell-depleted T cells, or T cells provided the cDNA or gDNA that made up the material.

CDR3 length: 14 amino acids. The V gene's germline CDR1 is MNHEY and CDR2 SVGAGI. V was clipped by 2 bases and J by 2 bases; unmatched bases: 3. Source study methods: Reference gene primer amplification in the assay estimated nucleated cell counts. Clones were sequenced by immunoSEQ multiplex PCR, and TCRdb holds only the in-frame ones, with some missing. The V and J calls and clone size were taken over from that table, and D and trimming were inferred from the DNA. The table lists 110,000 or so clones, about 90% of them singletons. This receptor was taken from a woman aged 50 to 60 with acute or convalescent COVID-19. The V call is TRBV6-5, the J call TRBJ2-7; TRBD2 matches 7 bases. Sequencing was performed on peripheral blood. The CDR3 is CASSYNGRTYEQYF. In DNA, the CDR3 is TGTGCCAGCAGTTACAACGGGAGGACCTACGAGCAGTACTTC.